This T cell receptor (beta chain) was profiled in a study of OX40 agonist ivuxolimab in advanced cancers. Using immunoSEQ multiplex PCR, the repertoire was profiled, and TCRdb retains in-frame clones only, with some absent. Among tens of thousands of clones listed, about 80% were seen once. The CDR3 length is 14 residues. V lost 4 bases and J 0 bases, leaving 9 bases between the germline ends. Germline lookup yields CDR1 MGHRA and CDR2 YSYEKL. On cycle 4 day 1 and cycle 7 day 1, as well as at baseline, blood was sampled. Source: CD4+ or CD8+ T cells sorted from blood, taken in a trial of the OX40 agonist ivuxolimab. This TCR derives from an adult with an advanced solid tumor such as melanoma, head and neck, liver or kidney cancer. The chain uses TRBV4-1 and TRBJ1-1, with TRBD1 as a possible D gene (5 bases). In DNA form, the CDR3 reads TGCGCCAGCAGCCTAGGGACCTTGAACACTGAAGCTTTCTTT. It translates to CASSLGTLNTEAFF.